A selection of T cell receptor beta chains follows, all from one sample in a study of shared clonotypes between healthy human individuals. Assay: immunoSEQ multiplex PCR; the TCRdb copy retains only in-frame clones and omits some. The profile covers under 700,000 clones, with about 95% appearing a single time and approximately 0.11% taken by the ten largest. Sequencing used naive CD8+ T cells sorted from blood. The receptor set was obtained from a woman in her 30s in good health. CDR3s include the opening cysteine and the closing phenylalanine or tryptophan. A D gene is named only where the DNA matches it firmly. The size of a clone is reported for some rows only, either as once, few or many, or as a class for expanded clones.

- | TRBJ1-1 | TRBV6-5 | - | TGTGCCAGCAATCGGGACGCGACGAACACTGAAGCTTTCTTT | CASNRDATNTEAFF
- | TRBJ2-7 | TRBV28 | TRBD2 | TGTGCCAGCACCGAGCGGGAGACTACCTACGAGCAGTACTTC | CASTERETTYEQYF
- | TRBJ2-7 | TRBV9 | - | TGTGCCAGCAGCGTAGTTACAATCAGGAGCTACGAGCAGTACTTC | CASSVVTIRSYEQYF
- | TRBJ2-6 | TRBV7-9 | TRBD1 | TGTGCCAGCAGCTCGAGGGACAGGACCCAGTCCTCTGGGGCCAACGTCCTGACTTTC | CASSSRDRTQSSGANVLTF
- | TRBJ1-5 | TRBV5-4 | - | TGTGCCAGCAGCTTGGCGGGCAGCAATCAGCCCCAGCATTTT | CASSLAGSNQPQHF
- | TRBJ2-2 | TRBV6-1 | TRBD1 | TGTGCCAGCAGCCCCGGGACAGCCGTGCTGTTTTTT | CASSPGTAVLFF
once | TRBJ1-5 | TRBV27 | - | TGTGCCAGCAGTAAGCGCCAGGGCAATCAGCCCCAGCATTTT | CASSKRQGNQPQHF
- | TRBJ2-7 | TRBV5-5 | - | TGTGCCAGCAGCTTTACCGTTTACTACGAGCAGTACTTC | CASSFTVYYEQYF
- | TRBJ2-1 | TRBV11-3 | TRBD2 | TGTGCCAGCAGCTTTCCAGCGGGAGATTACAATGAGCAGTTCTTC | CASSFPAGDYNEQFF
- | TRBJ1-3 | TRBV7-9 | TRBD1 | TGTGCCAGCAGCTTATCCGGGACAGGGACTGGAAACACCATATATTTT | CASSLSGTGTGNTIYF
- | TRBJ2-2 | TRBV7-2 | TRBD2 | TGTGCCAGCAGCCCGCCGGGACTACTATTCCCTTCGACCACCGGGGAGCTGTTTTTT | CASSPPGLLFPSTTGELFF
- | TRBJ2-1 | TRBV27 | - | TGTGCCAGCAGTTTTCGGGGTTCGGGTGAGCAGTTCTTC | CASSFRGSGEQFF
- | TRBJ2-7 | TRBV29-1 | TRBD1 | TGCAGCGTCCCGCTTGGGACAGGGCGCGAGCAGTACTTC | CSVPLGTGREQYF
- | TRBJ1-5 | TRBV7-8 | - | TGTGCCAGCAGCCCCCTGGGGGTGAATCAGCCCCAGCATTTT | CASSPLGVNQPQHF
- | TRBJ1-2 | TRBV11-2 | TRBD1 | TGTGCCAGCAGCGGGACAGATGATTTTAACTATGGCTACACCTTC | CASSGTDDFNYGYTF
- | TRBJ1-3 | TRBV10-2 | - | TGCGCCAGCAGTGACCTACAGACTTTCGTCGGTGTCAGTGGAAACACCATATATTTT | CASSDLQTFVGVSGNTIYF
- | TRBJ1-1 | TRBV27 | - | TGTGCCAGCAGTCCCGATGGCCTTGAGGTAGCTTTCTTT | CASSPDGLEVAFF
once | TRBJ2-1 | TRBV10-3 | - | TGTGCCATCAGTTCCACCAATGAGCAGTTCTTC | CAISSTNEQFF
- | TRBJ2-7 | TRBV19 | TRBD2 | TGTGCCAGTAGTCCCGGACTAGCGGGCTTAGCGGGCGAGCAGTACTTC | CASSPGLAGLAGEQYF
- | TRBJ1-5 | TRBV7-6 | - | TGTGCCAGCAGCTCTGGACAGAGCAATCAGCCCCAGCATTTT | CASSSGQSNQPQHF
- | TRBJ2-7 | TRBV5-5 | - | TGTGCCAGCAGCTTTGGGGTCCTCGGGAGCTCCTACGAGCAGTACTTC | CASSFGVLGSSYEQYF
- | TRBJ2-3 | TRBV28 | TRBD2 | TGTGCCAGCAGTTTAACTAGCGGGAGGGCAGATACGCAGTATTTT | CASSLTSGRADTQYF
- | TRBJ2-1 | TRBV19 | TRBD2 | TGTGCCAGTAGTATAGGGGTAGCGGGAGGTACCTACAATGAGCAGTTCTTC | CASSIGVAGGTYNEQFF
- | TRBJ1-1 | TRBV9 | - | TGTGCCAGCAGCGTAACTTCCCCCATGAACACTGAAGCTTTCTTT | CASSVTSPMNTEAFF
- | TRBJ2-7 | TRBV6-6 | TRBD2 | TGTGCCAGCAGTTACGAAGCGGGGGCCTACGAGCAGTACTTC | CASSYEAGAYEQYF
- | TRBJ2-7 | TRBV19 | - | TGTGCCAGTAGTGCGGGGCTAGGGCTCGGCGAGCAGTACTTC | CASSAGLGLGEQYF
- | TRBJ1-5 | TRBV6-1 | - | TGTGCCAGCAGTGAAGGAGTTGGTCAGCCCCAGCATTTT | CASSEGVGQPQHF
- | TRBJ1-1 | TRBV7-9 | - | TGTGCCAGCAGCTTAGTCAACAGGGACGCTGAAGCTTTCTTT | CASSLVNRDAEAFF
- | TRBJ2-1 | TRBV7-9 | TRBD2 | TGTGCCAGCAGCCTAGGGGACTACTACAATGAGCAGTTCTTC | CASSLGDYYNEQFF